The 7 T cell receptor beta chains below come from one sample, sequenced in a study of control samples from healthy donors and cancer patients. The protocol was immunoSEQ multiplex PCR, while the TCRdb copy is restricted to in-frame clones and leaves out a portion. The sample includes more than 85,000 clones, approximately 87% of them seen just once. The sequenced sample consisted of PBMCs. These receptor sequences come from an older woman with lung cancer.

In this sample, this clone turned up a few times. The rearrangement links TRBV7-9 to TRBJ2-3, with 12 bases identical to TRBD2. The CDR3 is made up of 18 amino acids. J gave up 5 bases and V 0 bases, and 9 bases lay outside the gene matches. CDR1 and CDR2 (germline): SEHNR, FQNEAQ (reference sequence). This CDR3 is CASSLAQLAGGNGDTQYF. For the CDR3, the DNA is TGTGCCAGCAGCTTAGCGCAACTAGCGGGAGGTAATGGAGATACGCAGTATTTT.

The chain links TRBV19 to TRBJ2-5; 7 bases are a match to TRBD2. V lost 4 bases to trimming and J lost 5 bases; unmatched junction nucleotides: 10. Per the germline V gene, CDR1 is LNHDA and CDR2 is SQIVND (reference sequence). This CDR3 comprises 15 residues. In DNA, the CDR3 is TGTGCCAGTAGTACCTCGCGGGGGACCGTCGAGACCCAGTACTTC. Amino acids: CASSTSRGTVETQYF.

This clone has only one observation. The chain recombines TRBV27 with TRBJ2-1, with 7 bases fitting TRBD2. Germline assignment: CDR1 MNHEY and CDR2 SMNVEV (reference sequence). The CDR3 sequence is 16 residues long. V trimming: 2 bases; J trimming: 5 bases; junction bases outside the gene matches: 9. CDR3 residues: CASSLPGTRGDNEQFF. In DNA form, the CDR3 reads TGTGCCAGCAGTTTACCAGGGACCCGGGGGGACAATGAGCAGTTCTTC.

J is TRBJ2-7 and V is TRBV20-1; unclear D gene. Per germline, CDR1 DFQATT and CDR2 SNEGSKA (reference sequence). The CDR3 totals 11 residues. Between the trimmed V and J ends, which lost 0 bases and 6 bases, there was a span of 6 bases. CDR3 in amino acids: CSARDWAEQYF. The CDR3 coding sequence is TGCAGTGCTAGAGACTGGGCCGAGCAGTACTTC.

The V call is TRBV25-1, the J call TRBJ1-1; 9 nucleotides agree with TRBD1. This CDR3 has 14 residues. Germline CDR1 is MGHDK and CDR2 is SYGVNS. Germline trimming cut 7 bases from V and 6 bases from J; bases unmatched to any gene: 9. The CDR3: CASTRSGQGAEAFF. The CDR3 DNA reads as TGTGCCAGCACCCGATCGGGACAGGGAGCTGAAGCTTTCTTT.

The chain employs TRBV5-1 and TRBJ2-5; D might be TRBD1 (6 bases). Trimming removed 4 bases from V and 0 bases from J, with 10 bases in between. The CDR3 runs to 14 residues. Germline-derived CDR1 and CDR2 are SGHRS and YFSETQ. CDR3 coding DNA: TGCGCCAGCAGCAGTGGACAGTACCAAGAGACCCAGTACTTC. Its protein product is CASSSGQYQETQYF.

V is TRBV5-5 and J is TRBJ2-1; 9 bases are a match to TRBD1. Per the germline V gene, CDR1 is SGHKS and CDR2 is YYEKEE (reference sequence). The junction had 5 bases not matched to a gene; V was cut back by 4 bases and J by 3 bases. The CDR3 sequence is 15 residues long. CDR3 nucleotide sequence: TGTGCCAGCAGCACCGGGACAGGGCACTACAATGAGCAGTTCTTC. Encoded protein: CASSTGTGHYNEQFF.